This T cell receptor (beta chain) emerged from a study of blood T cell repertoires in COVID-19. About the research overall: Collection of acute and convalescent COVID-19 samples took place in the United States, Italy and Spain. Sample material is recorded as cDNA or gDNA derived from T cells, B-cell-depleted T cells, or PBMCs.

Germline-derived CDR1 and CDR2 are SQVTM and ANQGSEA. J was trimmed by 0 bases and V by 1 base; bases with no gene match: 12. There are 19 residues in the CDR3. In the original processing: Estimated nucleated cell counts came from reference gene primer amplification. Generated by immunoSEQ multiplex PCR, the TCRdb table keeps only in-frame clones and is missing some. That table furnishes V, J and clone size, whereas the DNA furnished D and trimming. The sample includes approximately 190,000 clones, around nine tenths of them seen just once. The sample consisted of peripheral blood. The chain couples TRBV29-1 to TRBJ2-4; 10 bases match TRBD2. The clonotype comes from a middle-aged man with acute or convalescent COVID-19. The CDR3 bases are TGCAGCGTTGAAGGTAGGGGCCGGACTAGCGGACTAGCCAAAAACATTCAGTACTTC. Residues: CSVEGRGRTSGLAKNIQYF.